This TCR beta chain was profiled in a study of PD-L1 blockade in urothelial cancer. Looking at the study overall: Blood analyses occurred 3 weeks (second dose) and 6 weeks post treatment start. Counts from blood samples showed a median of 141,255 T cells.

Profiled with immunoSEQ multiplex PCR; TCRdb holds only in-frame clones, not every one. The sample holds around 68,000 clones; approximately 80% are singletons and the top ten take over 1.5%. V dropped 6 bases and J dropped 7 bases, with 15 bases sitting between them. This CDR3 spans 14 amino acids. Germline CDR1 and CDR2: SGHTA and FQGNSA. Time point reported: pretreatment peripheral blood. The sequence was collected from a man in his 70s with urothelial cancer. This chain uses TRBV7-2 with TRBJ2-2; TRBD2 is a possible D gene (6 bases). This sample comprised PBMCs, obtained around atezolizumab (anti-PD-L1) treatment. CDR3 sequence: CASSWDSRGGELFF. The CDR3 region has the DNA TGTGCCAGCAGTTGGGACTCCCGGGGCGGGGAGCTGTTTTTT.